This TCR beta chain was retrieved from a study of identical twins. Each CDR3 protein is one row after TCRdb ran MiXCR on the 5' RACE reads. The sample lists about 790,000 distinct CDR3 sequences, over 15% seen once, with around 12% in the top ten. This clonotype was seen more than once but under ten times. This CDR3 has 14 residues. Trimming cost V 2 bases and J 5 bases, with 10 bases left between them. From germline, CDR1 is LNHNV and CDR2 YYDKDF (reference sequence). These data were likewise used in another study, on T cells expressing NK-cell markers.

The receptor comes from a woman younger than 30 in good health. Material: PBMCs. The gene calls are TRBV15 and TRBJ2-1; the D gene is possibly TRBD2 (5 bases). In nucleotides, the CDR3 is TGTGCCACCAGCAGACTTACTAGTAACAATGAGCAGTTCTTC. Amino acids: CATSRLTSNNEQFF. The full variable domain, completed using reference TRBV15 and TRBJ2-1, is DAMVIQNPRYQVTQFGKPVTLSCSQTLNHNVMYWYQQKSSQAPKLLFHYYDKDFNNEADTPDNFQSRRPNTSFCFLDIRSPGLGDTAMYLCATSRLTSNNEQFFGPGTRLTVL.